This T cell receptor beta chain was recorded in a study of radiotherapy plus CTLA-4 blockade in lung cancer. Across the study: An objective response was seen in around a sixth of patients, and disease control in roughly 28%.

A single count supports this clone. This CDR3 comprises 15 residues. CDR1 and CDR2 from the germline V gene are SGHAT and FQNNGV. The V end lost 1 base, the J end lost 2 bases, and 12 bases lay between the germline ends. Measured with immunoSEQ multiplex PCR; TCRdb has only the in-frame clones, and not every one. The repertoire has tens of thousands of clones, 70% to 90% of them found once; the top ten carry just under 25%. The clonotype originates from a human donor with non-small cell lung cancer that progressed on radiotherapy plus ipilimumab. This specimen consisted of peripheral blood, obtained from a patient treated with radiotherapy plus ipilimumab. This rearrangement joins TRBV11-2 to TRBJ2-7; D uncertain. CDR3 sequence reads: CASSLGAMSAYEQYF. The CDR3 DNA is TGTGCCAGCAGCTTAGGCGCGATGAGTGCCTACGAGCAGTACTTC.